The 20 T cell receptor beta chains below come from one sample, sequenced in a study of blood T cell repertoires in COVID-19. The table came from immunoSEQ multiplex PCR; TCRdb's copy has only in-frame clones and leaves some out. The sample records more than 85,000 clones, around four fifths being singletons. Source material: peripheral blood. All receptors derive from a woman in her 70s with acute or convalescent COVID-19.

This clone is a singleton in its sample. The chain joins TRBV5-1 to TRBJ1-2; D unclear. Germline V gene data show CDR1 as SGHRS and CDR2 as YFSETQ. The CDR3 is made up of 13 amino acids. Trimming removed 2 bases from V and 2 bases from J, with 7 bases in between. CDR3 coding DNA: TGCGCCAGCAGCTTACAAACCAACTATGGCTACACCTTC. As protein: CASSLQTNYGYTF.

V is TRBV28 and J is TRBJ1-2; no firm D call. In germline, CDR1 is MDHEN, CDR2 SYDVKM. The CDR3 length is 14 residues. V was clipped by 3 bases and J by 9 bases, with 17 bases between them. Written as DNA, the CDR3 is TGTGCCAGCAGTTTCGGGGAGAAAGTTCAACGCTACACCTTC. Amino acids: CASSFGEKVQRYTF.

The chain combines TRBV5-1 with TRBJ1-4; 10 bases are a match to TRBD1. The germline gives CDR1 SGHRS, CDR2 YFSETQ. J was trimmed by 4 bases and V by 8 bases; bases with no gene match: 5. The CDR3 is made up of 14 amino acids. The CDR3 DNA reads as TGCGCCAGTAGACAGGGGGCGGTTAATGAAAAACTGTTTTTT. Translation gives CASRQGAVNEKLFF. The entire variable domain, with the rest obtained from reference TRBV5-1 and TRBJ1-4, is as follows: KAGVTQTPRYLIKTRGQQVTLSCSPISGHRSVSWYQQTPGQGLQFLFEYFSETQRNKGNFPGRFSGRQFSNSRSEMNVSTLELGDSALYLCASRQGAVNEKLFFGSGTQLSVL.

The chain employs TRBV7-8 and TRBJ1-6; D unclear. This CDR3 region has 13 residues. V lost 1 base and J 8 bases, leaving 6 bases between the germline ends. Looked up from germline, CDR1 is SGHVS and CDR2 is FQNEAQ. In DNA form, the CDR3 reads TGTGCCAGCAGCTTAGTTCAGGATTCACCCCTCCACTTT. Protein sequence: CASSLVQDSPLHF.

This chain uses TRBV7-9 with TRBJ2-3; possibly TRBD2 for D (5 bases). CDR3 size: 13 residues. The V gene's germline CDR1 is SEHNR and CDR2 FQNEAQ (reference sequence). V lost 10 bases and J lost 6, with 17 bases in between. This CDR3 reads CAIGLVGLDTQYF. CDR3 coding DNA: TGTGCCATCGGACTCGTAGGGCTTGATACGCAGTATTTT.

The V gene is TRBV6-5, the J gene TRBJ2-3, with 10 positions matching TRBD2. CDR1 is MNHEY, CDR2 SVGAGI, per germline. The CDR3 is made up of 14 amino acids. The V segment lost 8 bases and the J segment 3 bases; nucleotides outside the gene matches: 5. The CDR3 coding sequence is TGTGCCAGCGGTACTAGCGGGGCAACAGATACGCAGTATTTT. This codes for CASGTSGATDTQYF.

This clone was observed a handful of times. The chain is built from TRBV6-6 and TRBJ1-1; 8 bases match TRBD1. V gave up 7 bases and J gave up 5 bases; unmatched junction bases: 6. This CDR3 has 13 amino acids. Germline V CDR1 and CDR2: MNHNY, SVGAGI (reference sequence). The CDR3 loop reads CASTPQGATEAFF. The CDR3 DNA reads TGTGCCAGCACTCCCCAGGGGGCAACTGAAGCTTTCTTT.

The V gene is TRBV5-4, the J gene TRBJ2-4; possibly TRBD1 for D (5 bases). Germline V gene data show CDR1 as SGHNT and CDR2 as YYREEE (reference sequence). The CDR3 loop spans 15 amino acids. V was shortened by 4 bases and J by 7 bases, with 18 bases between the two germline ends. This CDR3 is CASSPGPSRANIQYF. CDR3 in DNA: TGTGCCAGCAGCCCCGGGCCGTCCAGGGCCAACATTCAGTACTTC.

The chain carries TRBV3-1 (or the pseudogene TRBV3-2) and TRBJ2-2, with D perhaps matching TRBD2 (6 bases). V shed 4 bases and J shed 2 bases, with 23 bases lying between them. Per the germline V gene, CDR1 is LGHDT and CDR2 is YNNKEL (reference sequence). This CDR3 region has 19 residues. CDR3 nucleotide sequence: TGTGCCAGCAGCCCCCAAAGGAGGGGCGTAACTAGCAACACCGGGGAGCTGTTTTTT. It codes for CASSPQRRGVTSNTGELFF.

The V gene is TRBV19, the J gene TRBJ1-2; TRBD1 might be the D (6 bases). V was pared by 7 bases and J by 4 bases, with 19 bases between. The CDR3 contains 15 residues. Germline loops: CDR1 LNHDA, CDR2 SQIVND (reference sequence). The CDR3: CASNAFGGALYGYTF. The CDR3, as DNA: TGTGCCAGTAATGCCTTTGGGGGGGCCCTCTATGGCTACACCTTC.

This chain uses TRBV7-2 with TRBJ2-7; D not resolved. Germline CDR1 reads SGHTA; CDR2 reads FQGNSA. The length of the CDR3 is 14 residues. Trimming cost V 5 bases and J 4 bases, with 15 bases left between them. CDR3 in amino acids: CASSGPPTGYEQYF. CDR3 nucleotide sequence: TGTGCCAGCAGCGGTCCCCCGACGGGTTACGAGCAGTACTTC.

The rearrangement uses TRBV27 and TRBJ1-2, with D possibly being TRBD1 (5 bases). V lost 5 bases to trimming and J lost 11 bases, with 18 bases between them. The germline gives CDR1 MNHEY, CDR2 SMNVEV (reference sequence). The CDR3 is made up of 13 amino acids. The CDR3 protein is CASSRGSGGGYTF. The CDR3 DNA sequence: TGTGCCAGCAGTCGGGGGAGTGGTGGTGGGTACACCTTC.

CDR3 DNA: TGTGCCAGCACCTCGCGGGGGGGCCGGTCCTACGAGCAGTACTTC. This sequence encodes CASTSRGGRSYEQYF. The chain combines TRBV6-5 with TRBJ2-7; TRBD2 aligns across 9 bases. CDR1 MNHEY and CDR2 SVGAGI come from the germline V gene. Unmatched junction bases numbered 8, after V lost 7 bases and J lost 1 base. This CDR3 contains 15 residues.

The chain combines TRBV7-9 with TRBJ1-5, with a weak D call TRBD1 (6 bases). The CDR3 covers 15 residues. Germline V lookup: CDR1 SEHNR, CDR2 FQNEAQ (reference sequence). V shed 3 bases and J shed 6 bases, with 15 bases lying between them. CDR3 DNA sequence: TGTGCCAGCAGCTTTGGGACAAATACCCTTCAGCCCCAGCATTTT. Its translation: CASSFGTNTLQPQHF.

CDR3 nucleotide sequence: TGTGCCAGCAGCCCTGCCCAGGGAGGGAACACTGAAGCTTTCTTT. It is translated as CASSPAQGGNTEAFF. The genes are TRBV7-9 and TRBJ1-1; possible D gene TRBD1, 5 bases. V lost 5 bases to trimming and J lost 1 base, with 14 bases between them. The CDR3 runs 15 residues. Germline V gene sequence: CDR1 SEHNR, CDR2 FQNEAQ (reference sequence).

For this clone: A read error may explain this, as a much larger clone is one base away. Within the sample, other DNA sequences also encode this same CDR3. The genes are TRBV5-1 and TRBJ2-7; 8 bases match TRBD2. Germline values: CDR1 SGHRS, CDR2 YFSETQ. CDR3 size: 16 residues. Unmatched junction bases numbered 22, after V lost 10 bases and J lost 7 bases. CDR3 region: CARLRLWGGRGGEQYF. The CDR3 region has the DNA TGCGCCCGTTTGCGCCTTTGGGGGGGCCGGGGGGGGGAGCAGTACTTC.

The chain joins TRBV25-1 to TRBJ1-6; a weak D match, TRBD1 (5 bases). The germline V gene has CDR1 MGHDK and CDR2 SYGVNS. V was clipped by 3 bases and J by 12 bases, with 15 bases between them. The CDR3 sequence is 14 residues long. CDR3 DNA sequence: TGTGCCAGCAGTGATGGGGGGGGGAATAAACCCCTCCACTTT. This translates into CASSDGGGNKPLHF.

The chain joins TRBV27 to TRBJ1-6; D is undetermined. Germline V gene lookup returns CDR1 MNHEY and CDR2 SMNVEV (reference sequence). This CDR3 is 15 amino acids long. The V end lost 2 bases, the J end lost 9 bases, and 14 bases lay between the germline ends. This CDR3 is CASSLKSGVGSPLHF. The CDR3 DNA follows: TGTGCCAGCAGTTTAAAGTCCGGGGTGGGTTCACCCCTCCACTTT.

Only one count was recorded for this clone. This sequence joins TRBV6-5 and TRBJ2-3; D might be TRBD2 (6 bases). Per germline, CDR1 MNHEY and CDR2 SVGAGI. The CDR3 spans 15 residues. V was clipped by 6 bases and J by 0 bases, with 13 bases between them. The CDR3 sequence is CASRQRLASTDTQYF. For the CDR3, the DNA is TGTGCCAGCAGACAGCGGCTAGCGAGCACAGATACGCAGTATTTT.

This clone was found once. The chain employs TRBV6-1 and TRBJ1-5; 7 bases map to TRBD1. There are 16 residues in the CDR3. Losses at the gene ends were 4 bases for V and 0 bases for J; bases not matched to a gene: 6. Germline lookup yields CDR1 MNHNS and CDR2 SASEGT. As DNA, the CDR3 is TGTGCCAGCAGTGCCAGGGGGATGGATAGCAATCAGCCCCAGCATTTT. Its translation: CASSARGMDSNQPQHF.